This T cell receptor (beta chain) derives from a study of T-cell memory formation after mild COVID-19. General study points: Shrinking CD4+ clones were chiefly CM and EM; CD8+ ones were chiefly EMRA.

TCRdb re-called the 5' RACE reads with MiXCR, one entry per CDR3 protein. The sample yields 300,000 to 400,000 distinct CDR3 sequences, 10% to 15% seen once. On this clonotype: As yet, its antigen is unknown.

The sequence came from a man younger than 35 who had mild COVID-19 (a few samples of this study predate the infection). Cell type and time point are not known. The sequencing sample was made of PBMCs or a T cell subset sorted from them (not recorded which).

The CDR3 is CASRPDGNNEQFF. CDR3 nucleotide sequence: TGTGCCAGCAGACCCGACGGAAACAATGAGCAGTTCTTC. The gene calls are TRBV6-5 and TRBJ2-1; D not certain. The germline V gene has CDR1 MNHEY and CDR2 SVGAGI. V lost 6 bases, J lost 5 bases, and 11 bases lay in between. CDR3 size: 13 residues.